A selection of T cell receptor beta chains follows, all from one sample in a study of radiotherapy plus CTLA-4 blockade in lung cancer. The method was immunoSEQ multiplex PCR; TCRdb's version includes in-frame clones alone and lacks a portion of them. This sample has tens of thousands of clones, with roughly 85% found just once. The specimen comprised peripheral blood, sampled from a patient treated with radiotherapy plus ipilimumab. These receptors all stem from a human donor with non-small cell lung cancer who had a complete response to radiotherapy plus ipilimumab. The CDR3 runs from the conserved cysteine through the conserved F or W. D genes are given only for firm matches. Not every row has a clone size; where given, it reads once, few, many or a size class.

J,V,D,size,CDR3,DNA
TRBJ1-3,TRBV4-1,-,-,CASSRSGTSTSGNTIYF,TGCGCCAGCAGCCGTAGCGGGACGTCTACCTCTGGAAACACCATATATTTT
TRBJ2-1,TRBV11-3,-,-,CASSSRVARVQQLYNEQFF,TGTGCCAGCAGCTCCCGGGTAGCGCGGGTCCAACAACTCTACAATGAGCAGTTCTTC
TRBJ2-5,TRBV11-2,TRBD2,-,CASSLLGTTQETQYF,TGTGCCAGCAGCTTATTAGGGACTACCCAAGAGACCCAGTACTTC
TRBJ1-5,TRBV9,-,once,CASSVDLGDNQPQHF,TGTGCCAGCAGCGTAGATCTGGGTGACAATCAGCCCCAGCATTTT
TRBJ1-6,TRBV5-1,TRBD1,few,CASSLGQGDSPLHF,TGCGCCAGCAGCTTGGGACAGGGTGATTCACCCCTCCACTTT
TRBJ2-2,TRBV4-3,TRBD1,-,CASSLDRASGELFF,TGCGCCAGCAGCCTCGACAGGGCGTCCGGGGAGCTGTTTTTT
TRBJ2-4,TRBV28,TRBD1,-,CASSFHDLGQGPFNIQYF,TGTGCCAGCAGTTTCCATGACCTGGGACAGGGCCCCTTCAACATTCAGTACTTC
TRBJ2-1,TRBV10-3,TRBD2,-,CAISESGGRLYNEQFF,TGTGCCATCAGTGAGTCGGGCGGGAGGTTATACAATGAGCAGTTCTTC
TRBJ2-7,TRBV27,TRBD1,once,CASSLSGDREYF,TGTGCCAGCAGTTTATCGGGGGACAGGGAGTACTTC
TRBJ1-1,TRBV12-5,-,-,CASGLVLGTKAFF,TGTGCTAGTGGTTTGGTATTAGGGACAAAAGCTTTCTTT
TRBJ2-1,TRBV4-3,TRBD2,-,CASSQDPSSGELLNEQFF,TGCGCCAGCAGCCAAGATCCATCAAGCGGGGAGCTCTTGAATGAGCAGTTCTTC
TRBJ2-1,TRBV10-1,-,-,CASSYSGRNEQFF,TGCGCCAGCAGTTACTCAGGGAGGAATGAGCAGTTCTTC
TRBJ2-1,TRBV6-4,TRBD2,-,CASSKLAGGSSYNEQFF,TGTGCCAGCAGTAAGCTAGCGGGAGGGAGCTCCTACAATGAGCAGTTCTTC
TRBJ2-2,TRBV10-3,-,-,CAISPDGANTGELFF,TGTGCCATCAGTCCAGACGGCGCGAACACCGGGGAGCTGTTTTTT
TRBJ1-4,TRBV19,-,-,CASSMARADLDEKLFF,TGTGCCAGTAGTATGGCCAGAGCGGACTTAGATGAAAAACTGTTTTTT
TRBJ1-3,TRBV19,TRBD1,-,CASSNPRTVRDRALFSGNTIYF,TGTGCCAGTAGTAATCCCCGCACCGTCCGGGACAGGGCCTTGTTCTCTGGAAACACCATATATTTT
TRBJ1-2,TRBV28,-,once,CASSLLLAGWDYGYTF,TGTGCCAGCAGTTTATTATTAGCAGGGTGGGACTATGGCTACACCTTC
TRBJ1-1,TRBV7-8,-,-,CASSLEWGPTEAFF,TGTGCCAGCAGCTTAGAGTGGGGGCCCACTGAAGCTTTCTTT
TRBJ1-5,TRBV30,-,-,CAWSLGLSNQPQHF,TGTGCCTGGAGTCTAGGACTTAGCAATCAGCCCCAGCATTTT
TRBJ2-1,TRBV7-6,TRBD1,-,CASSTSTGKPTNEQFF,TGTGCCAGCAGCACTTCGACAGGGAAGCCCACCAATGAGCAGTTCTTC
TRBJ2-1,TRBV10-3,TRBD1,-,CATFEGQGAYEQFF,TGTGCCACTTTCGAAGGACAGGGGGCATACGAGCAGTTCTTC
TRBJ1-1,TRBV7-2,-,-,CASSLFLETAFF,TGTGCCAGCAGCTTGTTTTTGGAGACGGCTTTCTTT
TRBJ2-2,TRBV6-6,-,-,CASGRPGYGELFF,TGTGCCAGCGGCCGCCCAGGGTACGGGGAGCTGTTTTTT
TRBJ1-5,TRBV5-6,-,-,CASSSGSEGFSQPQHF,TGTGCCAGCAGCTCCGGTTCTGAGGGGTTCAGTCAGCCCCAGCATTTT
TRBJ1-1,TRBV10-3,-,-,CAITSDGYTEAFF,TGTGCCATCACCTCGGACGGGTACACTGAAGCTTTCTTT
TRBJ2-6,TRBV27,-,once,CASSFRGDSGANVLTF,TGTGCCAGCAGTTTCAGGGGGGACTCTGGGGCCAACGTCCTGACTTTC
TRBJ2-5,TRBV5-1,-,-,CASSLDRGETQYF,TGCGCCAGCAGCCTCGACCGCGGAGAGACCCAGTACTTC
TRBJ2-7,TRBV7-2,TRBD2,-,CASSQDSGGWGEQYF,TGTGCCAGCAGCCAGGACAGCGGGGGGTGGGGCGAGCAGTACTTC
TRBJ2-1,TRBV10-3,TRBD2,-,CATKGRETFYNEQFF,TGTGCCACCAAGGGGCGGGAGACCTTTTACAATGAGCAGTTCTTC
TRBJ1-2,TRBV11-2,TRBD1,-,CASSSRADRAGGYTF,TGTGCCAGCAGCTCCCGTGCGGACAGGGCGGGAGGCTACACCTTC
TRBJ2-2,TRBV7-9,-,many,CASSSQRGVGELFF,TGTGCCAGCAGCTCGCAAAGGGGTGTCGGGGAGCTGTTTTTT
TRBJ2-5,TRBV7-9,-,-,CASSYRATGETQYF,TGTGCCAGCAGCTACAGGGCCACCGGAGAGACCCAGTACTTC
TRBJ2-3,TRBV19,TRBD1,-,CASSIRQGATDTQYF,TGTGCCAGTAGTATTAGACAGGGGGCCACAGATACGCAGTATTTT
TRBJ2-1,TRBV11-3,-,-,CASSSAPSLGNEQFF,TGTGCCAGCAGTTCAGCGCCCTCCCTAGGCAATGAGCAGTTCTTC
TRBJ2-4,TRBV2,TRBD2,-,CASIKTGTIKNIQYF,TGTGCCAGCATAAAGACCGGGACTATAAAAAACATTCAGTACTTC
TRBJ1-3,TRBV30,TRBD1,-,CAWSIGGVGNTIYF,TGTGCCTGGAGTATAGGGGGCGTGGGAAACACCATATATTTT
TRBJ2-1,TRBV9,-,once,CASSVDLFREQFF,TGTGCCAGCAGTGTCGACCTTTTCCGGGAGCAGTTCTTC
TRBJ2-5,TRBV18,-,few,CASSPPLEETQYF,TGTGCCAGCTCACCACCTCTAGAAGAGACCCAGTACTTC
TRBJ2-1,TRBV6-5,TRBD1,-,CASSPGQGYNEQFF,TGTGCCAGCAGCCCGGGACAGGGCTACAATGAGCAGTTCTTC
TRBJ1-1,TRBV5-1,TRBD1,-,CASSLGQGGMNTEAFF,TGCGCCAGCAGCCTCGGACAGGGAGGGATGAACACTGAAGCTTTCTTT
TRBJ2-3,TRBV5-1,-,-,CASSLSGGTDTQYF,TGCGCCAGCAGCTTGTCCGGGGGCACAGATACGCAGTATTTT
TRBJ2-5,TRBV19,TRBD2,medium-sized,CASGPTSGGEVETQYF,TGTGCCAGTGGGCCCACTAGCGGGGGGGAGGTAGAGACCCAGTACTTC
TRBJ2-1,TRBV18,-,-,CASSQDSAASSYNEQFF,TGTGCCAGCTCACAGGATAGCGCGGCAAGCTCCTACAATGAGCAGTTCTTC
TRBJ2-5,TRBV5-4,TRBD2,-,CASNPGGSWETQYF,TGTGCCAGCAACCCGGGAGGTTCTTGGGAGACCCAGTACTTC
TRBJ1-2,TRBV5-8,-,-,CASSLVQGKYNYGYTF,TGTGCCAGCAGCTTAGTTCAGGGCAAATATAACTATGGCTACACCTTC
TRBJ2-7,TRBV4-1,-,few,CASSQVSGGHNEQYF,TGCGCCAGCAGCCAGGTCTCAGGGGGGCACAACGAGCAGTACTTC
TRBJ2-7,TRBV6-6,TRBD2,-,CASSLRASGGYEQYF,TGTGCCAGCAGTTTAAGAGCTAGCGGGGGCTACGAGCAGTACTTC
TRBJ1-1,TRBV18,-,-,CASSPTGVGTEAFF,TGTGCCAGCTCACCTACGGGGGTTGGTACTGAAGCTTTCTTT
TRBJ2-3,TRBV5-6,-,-,CASSTVPFPSADTQYF,TGTGCCAGCAGCACAGTTCCCTTTCCAAGTGCAGATACGCAGTATTTT
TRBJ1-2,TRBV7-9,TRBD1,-,CASSSNSGTVYGYTF,TGTGCCAGCAGTTCTAACTCCGGGACAGTCTATGGCTACACCTTC
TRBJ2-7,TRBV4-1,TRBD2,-,CASSPWTSHYEQYF,TGCGCCAGCAGCCCATGGACTAGCCACTACGAGCAGTACTTC
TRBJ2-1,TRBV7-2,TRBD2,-,CASSSTSGRIPQQFF,TGTGCCAGCAGCTCAACTAGCGGGAGAATCCCACAGCAGTTCTTC
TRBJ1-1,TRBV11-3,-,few,CASSQDRNTEAFF,TGTGCCAGCAGCCAAGACAGAAACACTGAAGCTTTCTTT